This paragraph covers one TCR beta chain sequence. It has no known antigen specificity. No quality values exist for individual bases; no much larger clone is one base distant. This sample is drawn from a study of OX40 agonist ivuxolimab in advanced cancers. Looking at the study overall: Ivuxolimab was a fully human IgG2 agonistic monoclonal antibody targeting the costimulatory receptor OX40 (CD134). Intravenous ivuxolimab was administered to patients every 2 weeks at six dose levels: 0.01, 0.1, 0.3, 1.5, 3 and 10 mg/kg. Of the roughly 52 dose-escalation patients, hepatocellular carcinoma was present in 19, melanoma in around 15, renal cell carcinoma in 9 and head and neck cancer in 9. In the dose-escalation cohort, around four fifths of patients were male, and the mean age was 60 years with a range of roughly 20 to 80. Patients were allowed to have had prior anti-PD-1, anti-PD-L1 or anti-CTLA-4 therapy, and less than 45% of the dose-escalation patients had previously received checkpoint inhibitors. Three dose-escalation patients achieved partial responses, one with hepatocellular carcinoma and two with cutaneous melanoma. Peripheral TCRbeta sequencing aimed to test whether ivuxolimab altered TCR sequence diversity and caused clonal T-cell expansion. The monotherapy dose-escalation portion (N ≈ 56 patients) of the phase I ivuxolimab trial is reported in the paper.

The trial excluded patients who had a history of autoimmune disease or who were on systemic immunosuppression. Peripheral blood for TCR sequencing was drawn from every dose cohort at baseline, at cycle 4 day 1 and at cycle 7 day 1. Samples came from an open-label, multicenter, first-in-human phase I dose-escalation trial of ivuxolimab. Adults with locally advanced or metastatic melanoma, renal cell, hepatocellular, or head and neck squamous cell carcinoma were enrolled in the trial. Before TCR sequencing, CD4+ T cells and CD8+ T cells from peripheral blood were sorted into separate populations. The V end loses 4 bases and the J end loses 2 bases, and a stretch of 24 bases separates them. The CDR3 covers 18 residues, taking in both the cysteine and the phenylalanine. The read is trimmed to its CDR3 DNA, 54 bases read in frame from base 1. According to the germline V gene (reference sequence), CDR1 reads LNHDA and CDR2 reads SQIVND.

To sequence the TCRbeta CDR3 region, genomic DNA was isolated from the sorted cells. The immunoSEQ Assay was used to sequence the TCRbeta CDR3 regions. In TCRdb, the immuneACCESS table is reduced to in-frame sequences with V and J assigned. These tables do not hold every clone; where another copy was compared, an unresolved V gene accounts for under half, and the others remain unexplained. In this sample the table shows tens of thousands of clones, about 88% of which occur a single time. The ten largest clones add up to 10% to 12% of the sample. Results and caveats for the whole study, not just this receptor: Low levels of normalized T-cell clonal expansion were also seen in some patients who did not respond. At doses of 0.1 to 3.0 mg/kg, clonal expansion of both CD4+ and CD8+ T cells in blood was seen between baseline and week 6. After ivuxolimab, CD8+ T cells had more expanded clones than CD4+ T cells on average. The antigen specificity of the peripheral T cells that underwent clonal expansion was not determined. Partial responders in the 0.1-3.0 mg/kg groups had among the lowest normalized peripheral clonal expansion, especially among CD8+ T cells.

The TCR originated in an adult with an advanced solid tumor such as melanoma, head and neck, liver or kidney cancer. Sequencing was performed on CD4+ or CD8+ T cells sorted from blood, taken in a trial of the OX40 agonist ivuxolimab. The sequence joins TRBV19 to TRBJ2-7; TRBD1 is possibly the D segment (5 matching bases). In nucleotide form, the sequence is TGTGCCAGTAGTACCACCTCCTATTCTGGGGCCGGGCCCTACGAGCAGTACTTC. Its coded protein is CASSTTSYSGAGPYEQYF.